Shown below are 27 T cell receptor beta chains from a single sample sequenced in a study of blood T cell repertoires in COVID-19. Measured with immunoSEQ multiplex PCR; TCRdb has only the in-frame clones, and not every one. The sample includes 200,000 to 250,000 clones, roughly 80% seen only once; the top ten take 8% to 13%. Sequencing used peripheral blood. Source of these receptors: a woman aged 80 or older with acute or convalescent COVID-19.

V and J are TRBV11-1 and TRBJ2-1, with D possibly matching TRBD1 (5 bases). Germline assignment: CDR1 SGHAT and CDR2 FQDESV (reference sequence). Trimming cost V 2 bases and J 8 bases, with 13 bases left between them. This CDR3 region has 14 residues. The CDR3 loop is CASSLMLGPYEQFF. As DNA, the CDR3 is TGTGCCAGCAGCTTAATGTTGGGGCCCTATGAGCAGTTCTTC. The full variable domain, rest sourced from reference TRBV11-1 and TRBJ2-1, is EAEVAQSPRYKITEKSQAVAFWCDPISGHATLYWYRQILGQGPELLVQFQDESVVDDSQLPKDRFSAERLKGVDSTLKIQPAELGDSAMYLCASSLMLGPYEQFFGPGTRLTVL.

The chain couples TRBV6-6 to TRBJ1-3; D call uncertain. The germline V gene has CDR1 MNHNY and CDR2 SVGAGI (reference sequence). V was clipped by 4 bases and J by 4 bases, with 14 bases between them. The CDR3 runs to 15 residues. The CDR3 region is CASSSGRGGGNTIYF. Written as DNA, the CDR3 is TGTGCCAGCAGTTCTGGGCGGGGAGGAGGAAACACCATATATTTT.

V usage is TRBV7-9 and J usage is TRBJ2-7; 9 positions match TRBD2. The CDR3 runs to 15 residues. Unmatched junction bases numbered 5, after V lost 4 bases and J lost 1 base. Looked up from germline, CDR1 is SEHNR and CDR2 is FQNEAQ (reference sequence). The CDR3 sequence: CASSSTAGGSYEQYF. The CDR3 DNA is TGTGCCAGCAGCTCAACCGCGGGGGGGTCCTACGAGCAGTACTTC.

The V call is TRBV6-2 or TRBV6-3, the J call TRBJ1-5; D possibly corresponds to TRBD1 (5 bases). CDR1 and CDR2 from the germline V gene are MNHEY and SVGEGT. This CDR3 spans 18 amino acids. The V and J ends lost 1 base and 0 bases respectively, with 16 bases between them. The CDR3 sequence is CASSYLQGSPYSNQPQHF. DNA of the CDR3: TGTGCCAGCAGTTACTTGCAGGGAAGTCCCTATAGCAATCAGCCCCAGCATTTT.

The V call is TRBV10-1, the J call TRBJ1-1; tentatively, D is TRBD1 (5 bases). Germline CDR1 WNHNN, CDR2 SYGVQD (reference sequence). Trimming took off 0 bases at V and 3 bases at J, with 11 bases between the two ends. CDR3 length: 15 residues. CDR3 nucleotide sequence: TGCGCCAGCAGTGAGTCGGGGGGAGCCCACACTGAAGCTTTCTTT. Protein product: CASSESGGAHTEAFF.

In this sample, this clone turned up once. This chain links TRBV6-1 with TRBJ1-2, with D possibly matching TRBD1 (5 bases). The V gene lost 6 bases and the J gene lost 7 bases, with 18 bases spanning the gap. The CDR3 has 14 amino acids. Looked up from germline, CDR1 is MNHNS and CDR2 is SASEGT. In DNA form, the CDR3 reads TGTGCCAGCAGCCCGGGGCCGGTAGCGGCTGGCTACACCTTC. Protein product: CASSPGPVAAGYTF.

Of note for this clone: Other DNA sequences within the sample encode an identical CDR3. The chain employs TRBV7-9 and TRBJ1-4; 9 nucleotides match TRBD1. Germline V gives CDR1 SEHNR, CDR2 FQNEAQ (reference sequence). The CDR3 extends over 16 amino acids. V lost 0 bases to trimming and J lost 7 bases; unmatched junction nucleotides: 6. The CDR3 loop is CASSLAGQGSSEKLFF. CDR3 nucleotides: TGTGCCAGCAGCTTAGCGGGACAGGGTTCAAGTGAAAAACTGTTTTTT.

The rearrangement uses TRBV7-9 and TRBJ1-1; 8 bases agree with TRBD1. This CDR3 is built from 14 residues. The J segment lost 7 bases and the V segment lost 3 bases, leaving 7 bases of the junction unmatched. In germline, CDR1 is SEHNR, CDR2 FQNEAQ (reference sequence). The CDR3 protein is CASSLDRAGVEAFF. The DNA for the CDR3 is TGTGCCAGCAGCTTGGACAGGGCTGGGGTTGAAGCTTTCTTT.

CDR3 coding DNA: TGCGCCAGCAGCCGCGACACAGGGGGCGCCGAGACCCAGTACTTC. Amino acids: CASSRDTGGAETQYF. The V call is TRBV5-1, the J call TRBJ2-5; the match to TRBD1 covers 9 bases. Germline V gene sequence: CDR1 SGHRS, CDR2 YFSETQ. V lost 4 bases and J lost 5; bases outside the gene matches: 9. The CDR3 contains 15 residues.

V gene TRBV12-3 or TRBV12-4 combines with J gene TRBJ2-7; 7 positions agree with TRBD2. J gave up 5 bases and V 6 bases, and 7 bases lay outside the gene matches. The CDR3 loop spans 13 amino acids. The CDR3 DNA reads TGTGCCAGCAGACCCGGGACTACCCACGAGCAGTACTTC. Translation: CASRPGTTHEQYF.

The chain has TRBV7-2 and TRBJ2-1; 12 nucleotides match TRBD2. V was pared by 1 base and J by 5 bases, with 3 bases of the junction left unmatched. This CDR3 spans 16 amino acids. Germline V gene sequence: CDR1 SGHTA, CDR2 FQGNSA. For the CDR3, the DNA is TGTGCCAGCAGCTTAGTCGGACTAGCGGGAAACAATGAGCAGTTCTTC. Translating it yields CASSLVGLAGNNEQFF.

The count of this clone is one. The chain has TRBV4-2 and TRBJ2-5, with 12 bases identical to TRBD2. The CDR3 contains 16 residues. Losses at the gene ends were 5 bases for V and 2 bases for J; bases not matched to a gene: 6. The V gene's germline CDR1 is LGHNA and CDR2 YNFKEQ. CDR3: CASSSRLAGEQETQYF. For the CDR3, the DNA is TGTGCCAGCAGCTCCCGACTAGCGGGGGAGCAAGAGACCCAGTACTTC.

The V call is TRBV11-1, the J call TRBJ2-2; a weak D match, TRBD2 (5 bases). Trimming removed 3 bases at V and 4 bases at J, with 9 bases between. In germline, CDR1 is SGHAT, CDR2 FQDESV (reference sequence). The CDR3 spans 14 residues. DNA for the CDR3: TGTGCCAGCAGCTTGGTCGGAGGCACCGGGGAGCTGTTTTTT. Protein product: CASSLVGGTGELFF.

The chain carries TRBV18 and TRBJ1-5, with D maybe TRBD1 (6 bases). The germline V gene has CDR1 KGHSH and CDR2 LQKENI. The V and J ends lost 6 bases and 3 bases respectively, with 12 bases between them. CDR3 length: 14 residues. CDR3 loop: CASSRGGDNQPQHF. CDR3 nucleotide sequence: TGTGCCAGCTCGCGTGGGGGCGACAATCAGCCCCAGCATTTT. The full variable domain, in which reference TRBV18 and TRBJ1-5 provide the parts outside the CDR3, is NAGVMQNPRHLVRRRGQEARLRCSPMKGHSHVYWYRQLPEEGLKFMVYLQKENIIDESGMPKERFSAEFPKEGPSILRIQQVVRGDSAAYFCASSRGGDNQPQHFGDGTRLSIL.

The J gene is TRBJ1-2, the V gene TRBV4-1; 7 bases match TRBD1. Germline V lookup: CDR1 MGHRA, CDR2 YSYEKL. Trimming at V came to 1 base and at J to 4 bases, leaving 6 bases not matched to a gene. This CDR3 is 15 amino acids long. In DNA, the CDR3 is TGCGCCAGCAGCCAAGTGGGACAGACCCGCTATGGCTACACCTTC. The encoded protein is CASSQVGQTRYGYTF.

This chain links TRBV5-4 with TRBJ2-1; 10 positions agree with TRBD2. Germline loops: CDR1 SGHNT, CDR2 YYREEE (reference sequence). The V segment lost 7 bases and the J segment 4 bases; nucleotides outside the gene matches: 5. This CDR3 has 14 residues. The CDR3, as DNA: TGTGCCAGCCTGGAGCGGGGGGGTTACAATGAGCAGTTCTTC. Its protein is CASLERGGYNEQFF.

The sample holds a few counts of this clone. The V gene is TRBV13, the J gene TRBJ2-5; possibly TRBD1 for D (5 bases). Per the germline V gene, CDR1 is PRHDT and CDR2 is FYEKMQ (reference sequence). The V end lost 1 base, the J end lost 5 bases, and 5 bases lay between the germline ends. CDR3 length equals 12 residues. CDR3 sequence: CASSLDRETQYF. DNA of the CDR3: TGTGCCAGCAGCTTAGACAGGGAGACCCAGTACTTC.

The rearrangement joins TRBV24-1 to TRBJ1-1; no reliable D call. Per germline, CDR1 KGHDR and CDR2 SFDVKD. This CDR3 comprises 12 residues. V lost 5 bases to trimming and J lost 8 bases, with 11 bases between them. The CDR3 loop is CATSGFREEAFF. For the CDR3, the DNA is TGTGCCACCAGTGGTTTCCGGGAAGAAGCTTTCTTT.

Many counts were recorded for this clone. The rearrangement links TRBV5-8 to TRBJ1-5, with a weak D call TRBD1 (5 bases). Trimming took off 4 bases at V and 6 bases at J, with 23 bases between the two ends. The CDR3 is made up of 17 amino acids. In germline, CDR1 is SGHTS, CDR2 YDEGEE. The DNA for the CDR3 is TGTGCCAGCAGCCAGGGCTTCCTATGGGGGGTCAGTCAGCCCCAGCATTTT. Protein product: CASSQGFLWGVSQPQHF.

This chain uses TRBV19 with TRBJ2-7; D is undetermined. V lost 3 bases, J lost 6 bases, and 12 bases lay in between. Germline CDR1 is LNHDA and CDR2 is SQIVND (reference sequence). The CDR3 sequence is 13 residues long. The CDR3 reads CASSMRWVGEQYF. The DNA for the CDR3 is TGTGCCAGTAGTATGAGGTGGGTCGGCGAGCAGTACTTC.

This clone has more than one count but fewer than ten. The rearrangement uses TRBV5-5 and TRBJ2-4, with a weak D call TRBD2 (6 bases). The V end lost 5 bases, the J end lost 5 bases, and 14 bases lay between the germline ends. The CDR3 runs 14 residues. CDR1 and CDR2 from the germline V gene are SGHKS and YYEKEE (reference sequence). CDR3 nucleotides: TGTGCCAGCAGTTATACTAGCACCGAAAACATTCAGTACTTC. Protein sequence: CASSYTSTENIQYF.

This chain joins TRBV6-5 and TRBJ1-5, with D possibly TRBD1 on 6 matching bases. Between the trimmed V and J ends, which lost 4 bases and 5 bases, there was a span of 12 bases. Germline-derived CDR1 and CDR2 are MNHEY and SVGAGI. The length of the CDR3 is 14 residues. CDR3 in amino acids: CASSLGGGYQPQHF. Here the CDR3 DNA reads TGTGCCAGCAGTTTAGGGGGGGGGTATCAGCCCCAGCATTTT.

CDR3 DNA: TGTGCCAGCAGTGACGAACAGGGATTTGGCTACACCTTC. Translating it yields CASSDEQGFGYTF. The chain combines TRBV6-4 with TRBJ1-2, with a tentative D call TRBD1 (6 bases). This CDR3 has 13 amino acids. Deletions cut 2 bases from V and 7 bases from J, with 11 bases between. CDR1 is MRHNA, CDR2 SNTAGT, per germline.

The chain combines TRBV6-2 or TRBV6-3 with TRBJ2-7; TRBD2 agrees at 8 bases. Germline V CDR1 and CDR2: MNHEY, SVGEGT. This CDR3 region has 15 residues. With 0 bases clipped from V and 4 bases from J, the junction kept 5 bases outside the gene matches. The CDR3 here is CASSYSARGGYEQYF. CDR3 DNA: TGTGCCAGCAGTTACTCGGCACGCGGGGGGTACGAGCAGTACTTC.

The sample holds a few counts of this clone. The junction departs from germline at one end; a sequencing error may be responsible. The rearrangement joins TRBV7-8 to TRBJ2-2; the D gene is possibly TRBD2 (6 bases). Germline loops: CDR1 SGHVS, CDR2 FQNEAQ. The CDR3 totals 12 residues. CDR3 loop: CASSWGPGGLFF. DNA for the CDR3: TGTGCCAGCAGCTGGGGCCCCGGGGGGCTGTTTTTT.

The rearrangement joins TRBV6-2 or TRBV6-3 to TRBJ2-1; D gene uncertain. Germline V gene lookup returns CDR1 MNHEY and CDR2 SVGEGT. V gave up 4 bases and J gave up 4 bases, with 8 bases separating them. This CDR3 has 13 residues. The CDR3 sequence is CASSFFGYNEQFF. The CDR3 DNA follows: TGTGCCAGCAGTTTTTTCGGGTACAATGAGCAGTTCTTC.

The rearrangement uses TRBV9 and TRBJ1-5, with D uncertain. The CDR3 sequence is 13 residues long. The V gene lost 1 base and the J gene lost 5 bases, with 7 bases spanning the gap. Germline CDR1 and CDR2: SGDLS and YYNGEE. The CDR3 region is CASSVRGDQPQHF. The DNA for the CDR3 is TGTGCCAGCAGCGTACGGGGAGATCAGCCCCAGCATTTT.